The 26 T cell receptor beta chains in this list originate from one sample, sequenced in a study of T cell responses to AZD1222 COVID-19 vaccine. Data came from immunoSEQ multiplex PCR; TCRdb stores just in-frame clones and leaves some out. The sample has about 180,000 clones; approximately 94% are singletons. The sample consisted of peripheral blood, taken 28 days after the second AZD1222 dose. Receptor source: an adult who received the AZD1222 COVID-19 vaccine.

The chain employs TRBV11-2 and TRBJ2-7; tentatively, D is TRBD2 (6 bases). V lost 7 bases, J lost 0 bases, and 10 bases lay in between. Germline V CDR1 and CDR2: SGHAT, FQNNGV. The CDR3 is 13 residues long. Here the CDR3 DNA reads TGTGCCAGCAAGATGGGACTCTCCTACGAGCAGTACTTC. Translation gives CASKMGLSYEQYF.

This clone was recorded only once. The J gene is TRBJ1-2, the V gene TRBV29-1, with TRBD1 matching over 9 bases. The CDR3 is 13 amino acids. Trimming cost V 7 bases and J 7 bases; bases outside gene matches: 10. Germline CDR1 is SQVTM and CDR2 is ANQGSEA. This CDR3 reads CSAGWRDRAGYTF. CDR3 nucleotide sequence: TGCAGCGCTGGATGGCGGGACAGGGCTGGCTACACCTTC.

The chain carries TRBV6-4 and TRBJ2-2; the match to TRBD2 covers 10 bases. Per germline, CDR1 MRHNA and CDR2 SNTAGT. Trimming removed 10 bases from V and 4 bases from J; junction bases left unmatched: 12. CDR3 size: 16 residues. CDR3 DNA: TGTGCCACCAGCCCACAGCGGGAGGGAGTCACCGGGGAGCTGTTTTTT. Its protein is CATSPQREGVTGELFF.

The rearrangement uses TRBV3-1 (or the pseudogene TRBV3-2) and TRBJ1-2; D gene unclear. The CDR3 runs 16 residues. CDR1 is LGHDT, CDR2 YNNKEL, per germline (reference sequence). V was trimmed by 4 bases and J by 4 bases, leaving 19 bases between them. Here the CDR3 reads CASSLRMGGSLYGYTF. The CDR3 DNA follows: TGTGCCAGCAGCCTCCGAATGGGTGGGAGCCTCTATGGCTACACCTTC.

The genes are TRBV18 and TRBJ1-5; D remains unclear. The CDR3 spans 17 residues. V was trimmed by 2 bases and J by 4 bases, leaving 18 bases between them. CDR1 is KGHSH and CDR2 is LQKENI in the germline V gene. The CDR3 DNA follows: TGTGCCAGCTCACCAAACCAGTTTTCGTACGGGAATCAGCCCCAGCATTTT. Its translation: CASSPNQFSYGNQPQHF.

The chain links TRBV5-4 to TRBJ1-6; the D is unclear. Germline CDR1 and CDR2: SGHNT and YYREEE (reference sequence). V lost 0 bases and J 9 bases, leaving 4 bases between the germline ends. This CDR3 contains 12 residues. Here the CDR3 DNA reads TGTGCCAGCAGCTTGGATTCTTCACCCCTCCACTTT. This encodes CASSLDSSPLHF.

This clone has just one count. The chain recombines TRBV5-1 with TRBJ1-4; 8 nucleotides line up with TRBD1. J gave up 4 bases and V 0 bases, and 11 bases lay outside the gene matches. The germline CDR1 and CDR2 sequences are SGHRS and YFSETQ. The CDR3 extends over 18 amino acids. CDR3 bases: TGCGCCAGCAGCTTGGATTACCAGGGGGCGAAGCTTAATGAAAAACTGTTTTTT. Its translation is CASSLDYQGAKLNEKLFF. The full variable domain, its missing parts supplied by reference TRBV5-1 and TRBJ1-4, is KAGVTQTPRYLIKTRGQQVTLSCSPISGHRSVSWYQQTPGQGLQFLFEYFSETQRNKGNFPGRFSGRQFSNSRSEMNVSTLELGDSALYLCASSLDYQGAKLNEKLFFGSGTQLSVL.

The chain links TRBV7-9 to TRBJ1-3; 7 nucleotides align to TRBD1. Germline V lookup: CDR1 SEHNR, CDR2 FQNEAQ (reference sequence). V was clipped by 11 bases and J by 0 bases; unmatched bases: 16. The CDR3 extends over 17 amino acids. The CDR3 reads CAGDRAGVALSGNTIYF. Written as DNA, the CDR3 is TGTGCCGGAGACAGGGCAGGGGTGGCACTCTCTGGAAACACCATATATTTT.

The V call is TRBV10-3, the J call TRBJ2-5, with 13 bases identical to TRBD2. J gave up 1 base and V 3 bases, and 5 bases lay outside the gene matches. In germline, CDR1 is ENHRY, CDR2 SYGVKD. CDR3 length: 17 amino acids. The CDR3 is CAISELAGGPVQETQYF. The CDR3 DNA follows: TGTGCCATCAGTGAACTAGCGGGGGGGCCTGTCCAAGAGACCCAGTACTTC.

The chain employs TRBV7-8 and TRBJ1-2; 10 bases map to TRBD1. Germline CDR1 and CDR2: SGHVS and FQNEAQ. The CDR3 has 15 residues. Trimming took 7 bases from V and 5 from J; bases not matched to a gene: 10. This CDR3 is CASTRGDRGAYGYTF. In DNA form, the CDR3 reads TGTGCCAGCACCAGGGGGGACAGGGGTGCTTATGGCTACACCTTC.

J is TRBJ1-5 and V is TRBV2; no reliable D call. The CDR3 consists of 13 residues. The germline CDR1 and CDR2 sequences are SNHLY and FYNNEI. Trimming pared 6 bases from V and 2 bases from J, leaving 8 bases between. DNA of the CDR3: TGTGCCAGCAGGGGTATTGGCAATCAGCCCCAGCATTTT. It codes for CASRGIGNQPQHF.

This clone was detected once. This chain links TRBV4-1 with TRBJ1-1; D is ambiguous. This CDR3 region has 11 residues. CDR1 is MGHRA, CDR2 YSYEKL, per germline. Trimming stripped 1 base from V and 11 bases from J, with 8 bases between. CDR3: CASSQGIRAFF. CDR3 sequence (DNA): TGCGCCAGCAGCCAAGGTATAAGGGCTTTCTTT.

This clone was recorded once. J is TRBJ1-1 and V is TRBV11-2; D not resolved. Germline CDR1 is SGHAT and CDR2 is FQNNGV. CDR3 size: 14 residues. The V end was cut by 2 bases, the J end by 0 bases, with 7 bases between. CDR3 sequence reads: CASSLLWMNTEAFF. DNA for the CDR3: TGTGCCAGCAGCTTATTATGGATGAACACTGAAGCTTTCTTT.

The CDR3, as DNA: TGTGCCTGGAGTGTATGGAGCCAAGAGACCCAGTACTTC. Translating gives CAWSVWSQETQYF. The J gene is TRBJ2-5, the V gene TRBV30; D remains unclear. The CDR3 length is 13 residues. CDR1 is GTSNPN, CDR2 SVGIG, per germline (reference sequence). Trimming stripped 0 bases from V and 1 base from J, with 6 bases between.

This clone was recorded once. The chain is built from TRBV15 and TRBJ1-1; possibly TRBD1 for D (6 bases). Per the germline V gene, CDR1 is LNHNV and CDR2 is YYDKDF (reference sequence). CDR3 length: 16 residues. The V end lost 0 bases, the J end lost 1 base, and 12 bases lay between the germline ends. In DNA, the CDR3 is TGTGCCACCAGCAGAGATTCCGGGACAAAGAACACTGAAGCTTTCTTT. Its protein is CATSRDSGTKNTEAFF.

This chain joins TRBV6-5 and TRBJ1-5; D is undetermined. V shed 6 bases and J shed 9 bases, with 12 bases lying between them. Germline V gene data show CDR1 as MNHEY and CDR2 as SVGAGI. CDR3 length: 12 residues. The CDR3 DNA follows: TGTGCCAGCAGCCATCCTGAGCGGCCCCAGCATTTT. It is translated as CASSHPERPQHF.

The genes are TRBV9 and TRBJ1-4; D remains unclear. V lost 3 bases and J 0 bases, leaving 12 bases between the germline ends. Germline CDR1 is SGDLS and CDR2 is YYNGEE. The CDR3 totals 16 residues. CDR3 in DNA: TGTGCCAGCAGCGCCGGTTCCGCGACAACTAATGAAAAACTGTTTTTT. Encoded protein: CASSAGSATTNEKLFF.

The chain links TRBV9 to TRBJ2-7, with 7 bases identical to TRBD1. The CDR3 sequence is 15 residues long. The trim removed 4 bases at V and 2 bases at J, leaving 9 bases unmatched. The germline gives CDR1 SGDLS, CDR2 YYNGEE. The CDR3 nucleotides read TGTGCCAGCAGCCCCGGACAGGATAAAGCCTACGAGCAGTACTTC. Amino acid sequence: CASSPGQDKAYEQYF.

The chain is built from TRBV11-2 and TRBJ2-2; no definite D call. This CDR3 has 15 residues. V gave up 2 bases and J gave up 5 bases, with 12 bases separating them. Germline assignment: CDR1 SGHAT and CDR2 FQNNGV. In DNA form, the CDR3 reads TGTGCCAGCAGCTTAAGGACGTGGGGTACCGGGGAGCTGTTTTTT. Translating gives CASSLRTWGTGELFF.

This rearrangement joins TRBV7-2 to TRBJ1-4; TRBD1 matches at 9 bases. CDR1 and CDR2 from the germline V gene are SGHTA and FQGNSA. There are 15 residues in the CDR3. Trimming removed 4 bases from V and 8 bases from J; junction bases left unmatched: 8. CDR3 protein: CASSSTGGLREKLFF. The CDR3 bases are TGTGCCAGCAGCTCTACAGGGGGCCTTAGAGAAAAACTGTTTTTT.

The V gene is TRBV5-4, the J gene TRBJ2-2; D remains unclear. This CDR3 comprises 14 residues. The germline V gene has CDR1 SGHNT and CDR2 YYREEE (reference sequence). Trimming stripped 1 base from V and 1 base from J, with 5 bases between. In DNA, the CDR3 is TGTGCCAGCAGCTTGTGGGAGAACACCGGGGAGCTGTTTTTT. This sequence encodes CASSLWENTGELFF.

The CDR3 DNA reads as TGTGCCAGCAGTTTAGAGGAAAAACTGTTTTTT. Encoded protein: CASSLEEKLFF. V and J are TRBV12-3 or TRBV12-4 and TRBJ1-4, with D uncertain. This CDR3 contains 11 residues. Trimming cost V 1 base and J 8 bases, with 2 bases left between them.

J is TRBJ2-1 and V is TRBV28; 8 positions agree with TRBD2. Germline CDR1 MDHEN, CDR2 SYDVKM. CDR3 size: 12 residues. The V gene end was trimmed by 10 bases and the J gene end by 12 bases; junction bases not matched to a gene: 11. CDR3 DNA: TGTGCCACCAAAAGCGGGAGCTCCATGCAGTTCTTC. Translated, it gives CATKSGSSMQFF.

The chain joins TRBV11-2 to TRBJ1-1; 7 bases are a match to TRBD1. Germline V gene sequence: CDR1 SGHAT, CDR2 FQNNGV. CDR3 length equals 14 residues. Germline trimming cut 3 bases from V and 4 bases from J; bases unmatched to any gene: 5. CDR3 bases: TGTGCCAGCAGCTTCAGTCAGGGGGGCACTGAAGCTTTCTTT. Translated: CASSFSQGGTEAFF. The complete variable domain, with remaining parts taken from reference TRBV11-2 and TRBJ1-1, reads EAGVAQSPRYKIIEKRQSVAFWCNPISGHATLYWYQQILGQGPKLLIQFQNNGVVDDSQLPKDRFSAERLKGVDSTLKIQPAKLEDSAVYLCASSFSQGGTEAFFGQGTRLTVV.

This chain connects TRBV19 to TRBJ2-1; 7 nucleotides line up with TRBD2. The junction had 15 bases not matched to a gene; V was cut back by 7 bases and J by 6 bases. The CDR3 runs to 16 residues. The germline V gene has CDR1 LNHDA and CDR2 SQIVND (reference sequence). This chain's CDR3 is CASTRVGAGGSNEQFF. The CDR3 region has the DNA TGTGCCAGTACCCGGGTGGGAGCGGGCGGGAGCAATGAGCAGTTCTTC.

V and J are TRBV2 and TRBJ1-2; D not certain. The CDR3 extends over 16 amino acids. The germline V gene encodes CDR1 SNHLY and CDR2 FYNNEI. The V end was cut by 0 bases, the J end by 2 bases, with 13 bases between. In DNA form, the CDR3 reads TGTGCCAGCAGTGAAGCAGGGCGGCCCCTCAACTATGGCTACACCTTC. This encodes CASSEAGRPLNYGYTF.